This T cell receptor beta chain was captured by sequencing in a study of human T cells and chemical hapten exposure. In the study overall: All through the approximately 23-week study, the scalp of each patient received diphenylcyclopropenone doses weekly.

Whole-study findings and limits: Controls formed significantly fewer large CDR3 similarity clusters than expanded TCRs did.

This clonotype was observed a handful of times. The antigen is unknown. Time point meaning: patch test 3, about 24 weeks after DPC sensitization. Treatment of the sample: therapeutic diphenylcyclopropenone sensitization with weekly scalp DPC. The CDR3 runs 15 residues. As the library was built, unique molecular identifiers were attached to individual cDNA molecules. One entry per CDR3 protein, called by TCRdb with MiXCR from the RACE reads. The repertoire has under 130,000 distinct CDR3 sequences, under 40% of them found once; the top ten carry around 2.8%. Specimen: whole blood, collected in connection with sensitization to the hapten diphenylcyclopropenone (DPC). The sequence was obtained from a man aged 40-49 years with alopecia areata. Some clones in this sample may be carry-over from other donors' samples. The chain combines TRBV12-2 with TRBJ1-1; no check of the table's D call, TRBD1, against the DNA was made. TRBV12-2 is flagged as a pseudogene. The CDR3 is CASRFNTDRNTEAFF. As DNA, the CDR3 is TGTGCAAGTCGCTTCAACACAGACAGGAACACTGAAGCTTTCTTT.